The 21 T cell receptor beta chains below all came from one sample that was sequenced in a study of blood T cell repertoires in COVID-19. Measured with immunoSEQ multiplex PCR; TCRdb has only the in-frame clones, and not every one. The table includes around 170,000 clones, 65% to 90% detected once. Sequenced: peripheral blood. The origin of the receptors is a man over 45 with active or convalescent COVID-19.

The V call is TRBV11-2, the J call TRBJ2-7, with 10 positions matching TRBD1. This CDR3 is built from 14 residues. From germline, CDR1 is SGHAT and CDR2 FQNNGV. The ends lost 4 bases at V and 3 bases at J; junction bases unmatched: 3. The CDR3 here is CASSSRDRGYEQYF. The CDR3 coding sequence is TGTGCCAGCAGCTCAAGGGACAGGGGCTACGAGCAGTACTTC.

Here the CDR3 reads CASRPLSSLGNEQFF. CDR3 bases: TGTGCCAGCAGGCCGCTATCTTCCCTCGGGAATGAGCAGTTCTTC. The chain employs TRBV27 and TRBJ2-1, with D hard to call. Per the germline V gene, CDR1 is MNHEY and CDR2 is SMNVEV (reference sequence). The CDR3 is made up of 15 amino acids. Trimming removed 6 bases from V and 7 bases from J, with 19 bases in between.

The gene calls are TRBV5-1 and TRBJ1-3, with no clear D. This CDR3 has 15 residues. V lost 1 base to trimming and J lost 2 bases, with 10 bases between them. CDR1 and CDR2 (germline): SGHRS, YFSETQ. The CDR3 region has the DNA TGCGCCAGCAGCTTGTCTTCGGTCACTGGAAACACCATATATTTT. It yields the protein CASSLSSVTGNTIYF. Combining the CDR3 with reference TRBV5-1 and TRBJ1-3 gives the whole variable domain KAGVTQTPRYLIKTRGQQVTLSCSPISGHRSVSWYQQTPGQGLQFLFEYFSETQRNKGNFPGRFSGRQFSNSRSEMNVSTLELGDSALYLCASSLSSVTGNTIYFGEGSWLTVV.

The chain links TRBV7-6 to TRBJ2-5; 7 positions agree with TRBD1. V shed 5 bases, J shed 4 bases, and the junction held 10 bases outside the gene matches. The CDR3 is 15 amino acids. Germline CDR1 and CDR2: SGHVS and FNYEAQ. The CDR3 loop is CASSELTGKGETQYF. CDR3 coding DNA: TGTGCCAGCAGCGAATTGACAGGGAAGGGAGAGACCCAGTACTTC.

The J gene is TRBJ2-1, the V gene TRBV7-3; 11 bases fit TRBD2. CDR1 and CDR2 (germline): SGHTA, FQGTGA. CDR3 length: 16 amino acids. V dropped 5 bases and J dropped 0; count of bases not matched to a gene: 3. The chain's CDR3 is CASSKTSGSSYNEQFF. CDR3 DNA sequence: TGTGCCAGCAGCAAAACTAGCGGGAGCTCCTACAATGAGCAGTTCTTC.

The table lists this clone with a few counts. The chain employs TRBV9 and TRBJ2-7; 9 bases fit TRBD2. The CDR3 runs to 15 residues. V gave up 0 bases and J gave up 2 bases; unmatched junction bases: 3. CDR1 and CDR2 (germline): SGDLS, YYNGEE. Here the CDR3 reads CASSVDGTSTYEQYF. The CDR3 nucleotides read TGTGCCAGCAGCGTAGATGGGACTAGCACCTACGAGCAGTACTTC.

The genes are TRBV27 and TRBJ1-5; no reliable D call. The CDR3 has 13 residues. The germline gives CDR1 MNHEY, CDR2 SMNVEV (reference sequence). Deletions cut 3 bases from V and 3 bases from J, with 6 bases between. The CDR3 loop is CASSFENNQPQHF. For the CDR3, the DNA is TGTGCCAGCAGTTTCGAGAACAATCAGCCCCAGCATTTT.

The gene calls are TRBV27 and TRBJ2-7; D is perhaps TRBD2 (5 bases). Germline V gene sequence: CDR1 MNHEY, CDR2 SMNVEV (reference sequence). V was cut by 5 bases and J by 4 bases, with 12 bases left in between. This CDR3 has 13 residues. The CDR3 sequence is CASSAYSGYEQYF. The DNA of the CDR3 is TGTGCCAGCAGTGCGTACAGCGGATACGAGCAGTACTTC.

The rearrangement links TRBV10-1 to TRBJ2-5; D might be TRBD2 (6 bases). Trimming shortened V by 8 bases and J by 1 base, and 11 bases separated the two germline ends. Germline-derived CDR1 and CDR2 are WNHNN and SYGVQD (reference sequence). The length of the CDR3 is 13 residues. In DNA form, the CDR3 reads TGCGCCAGCTCTGGGGGGTTCCAAGAGACCCAGTACTTC. This translates into CASSGGFQETQYF.

This sequence joins TRBV6-2 or TRBV6-3 and TRBJ2-2, with 12 bases matching TRBD2. Germline CDR1 and CDR2: MNHEY and SVGEGT. The CDR3 runs 19 residues. V shed 2 bases, J shed 3 bases, and the junction held 10 bases outside the gene matches. For the CDR3, the DNA is TGTGCCAGCAGTTACGGGTACTCCGGACTAGCGGGATACACCGGGGAGCTGTTTTTT. It specifies CASSYGYSGLAGYTGELFF.

The chain carries TRBV12-5 and TRBJ2-7; D is unclear. CDR1 and CDR2 from the germline V gene are LGHNT and FRNRAP. The germline V and J ends were trimmed by 6 bases and 2 bases, with 11 bases remaining between them. The CDR3 consists of 13 residues. Here the CDR3 reads CASGRTVPYEQYF. The DNA of the CDR3 is TGTGCTAGTGGCCGCACGGTACCCTACGAGCAGTACTTC.

The chain is built from TRBV28 and TRBJ2-1, with 8 bases lining up with TRBD1. CDR1 and CDR2 (germline): MDHEN, SYDVKM. The CDR3 runs 16 residues. With V trimmed by 5 bases and J by 2 bases, 8 bases remained unmatched. DNA for the CDR3: TGTGCCAGCAGTCTTACAGGGACAGGCACCTACAATGAGCAGTTCTTC. It encodes CASSLTGTGTYNEQFF.

CDR3 protein: CASSYPLGQGGGEQYF. The DNA for the CDR3 is TGTGCCAGCAGTTACCCCCTAGGGCAGGGGGGAGGAGAGCAGTACTTC. The V call is TRBV6-5, the J call TRBJ2-7, with TRBD1 as a possible D gene (7 bases). CDR3 size: 16 residues. CDR1 and CDR2 from the germline V gene are MNHEY and SVGAGI. V was clipped by 2 bases and J by 7 bases, with 21 bases between them.

The rearrangement links TRBV4-3 to TRBJ1-4; D remains unclear. CDR1 LGHNA and CDR2 YSLEER come from the germline V gene. V lost 4 bases and J 13 bases, leaving 19 bases between the germline ends. The CDR3 has 14 residues. The CDR3 sequence is CASSLEGKAAGLFF. For the CDR3, the DNA is TGCGCCAGCAGCCTGGAAGGAAAAGCGGCAGGACTGTTTTTT.

V gene TRBV28 combines with J gene TRBJ2-5; a weak D match, TRBD2 (5 bases). Germline values: CDR1 MDHEN, CDR2 SYDVKM. The CDR3 contains 12 residues. V was clipped by 2 bases and J by 5 bases, with 6 bases between them. CDR3 region: CASSLKRETQYF. The DNA of the CDR3 is TGTGCCAGCAGTTTAAAGCGGGAGACCCAGTACTTC.

The chain has TRBV12-3 or TRBV12-4 and TRBJ2-1; 7 nucleotides line up with TRBD2. The CDR3 has 13 residues. J gave up 8 bases and V 8 bases, and 9 bases lay outside the gene matches. CDR3 coding DNA: TGTGCCAGCTCCCCAGGGAGGGAGTATGAGCAGTTCTTC. Translation gives CASSPGREYEQFF.

This chain joins TRBV4-3 and TRBJ2-5; D remains unclear. The CDR3 runs 16 residues. V was cut by 0 bases and J by 3 bases, with 14 bases left in between. Germline CDR1 and CDR2: LGHNA and YSLEER. The CDR3 loop is CASSQDLTRTKETQYF. CDR3 in DNA: TGCGCCAGCAGCCAAGATTTGACCAGAACTAAAGAGACCCAGTACTTC.

V and J are TRBV19 and TRBJ1-1; weak D call: TRBD1 (5 bases). Germline lookup yields CDR1 LNHDA and CDR2 SQIVND (reference sequence). V was trimmed by 4 bases and J by 5 bases, leaving 17 bases between them. This CDR3 spans 15 amino acids. CDR3 bases: TGTGCCAGTAGTACCGGGGGGTTTCTGGGGACTGAAGCTTTCTTT. Amino acids: CASSTGGFLGTEAFF.

Remarks on this clone: Other DNA sequences in the sample encode the same CDR3. This rearrangement joins TRBV12-3 or TRBV12-4 to TRBJ1-5; D possibly corresponds to TRBD1 (6 bases). This CDR3 region has 13 residues. Trimming cost V 6 bases and J 4 bases, with 10 bases left between them. The CDR3 nucleotides are TGTGCCAGCAGGGACAGTGGGAATCAGCCCCAGCATTTT. It is translated as CASRDSGNQPQHF.

V is TRBV28 and J is TRBJ1-2; 8 positions match TRBD1. CDR3 length equals 16 residues. Germline lookup yields CDR1 MDHEN and CDR2 SYDVKM. The trim removed 3 bases at V and 7 bases at J, leaving 13 bases unmatched. The CDR3 loop reads CASSLSGGLSPSGYTF. CDR3 sequence (DNA): TGTGCCAGCAGTTTGTCAGGGGGCCTATCCCCCAGTGGCTACACCTTC.

V and J are TRBV6-1 and TRBJ2-7; D may be TRBD1 (5 bases). The CDR3 runs 14 residues. The germline V gene has CDR1 MNHNS and CDR2 SASEGT. Deletions cut 2 bases from V and 0 bases from J, with 8 bases between. The CDR3 nucleotides read TGTGCCAGCAGTGAATTTGGGGCCTCCTACGAGCAGTACTTC. Amino acid sequence: CASSEFGASYEQYF.